These T cell receptor beta chains were read from a single sample in a study of T cell responses to AZD1222 COVID-19 vaccine. The protocol was immunoSEQ multiplex PCR, while the TCRdb copy is restricted to in-frame clones and leaves out a portion. The sample lists under 200,000 clones, 85% to 95% seen once, with about 9.3% in the top ten. The sequences come from peripheral blood, collected on day 0 of AZD1222 vaccination. The receptor set was obtained from an adult in good health. Each CDR3 is given with its conserved first and last residue. Fields, in order: J gene, V gene, clone size, D gene, CDR3 DNA, CDR3 protein. The D gene is left open where the match is weak. For some rows the clone size is stated as once, few or many, or as a class when expanded; others skip it.

TRBJ1-5	TRBV28	once	.	TGTGCCAGCAGTTTATGGATCGCGGGCGGCAATCAGCCCCAGCATTTT	CASSLWIAGGNQPQHF
TRBJ2-7	TRBV6-2/TRBV6-3	.	.	TGTGCCAGCAGCGAGCCCCCTCGGAGCCAGCAGTACTTC	CASSEPPRSQQYF
TRBJ1-3	TRBV6-5	.	.	TGTGCCAGCAGGACAGGCTCTGGAAACACCATATATTTT	CASRTGSGNTIYF
TRBJ1-5	TRBV6-2/TRBV6-3	.	.	TGTGCCAGCAGTTACTCGATAGGGGGTAGCAATCAGCCCCAGCATTTT	CASSYSIGGSNQPQHF
TRBJ1-1	TRBV30	.	TRBD1	TGTGCCTGGAGTCTCGCGGACAGGTTGAACACTGAAGCTTTCTTT	CAWSLADRLNTEAFF
TRBJ1-2	TRBV28	.	TRBD1	TGTGCCAGCAGCAGGACAGGGGTCAGGACCCAAGCTAACTATGGCTACACCTTC	CASSRTGVRTQANYGYTF
TRBJ1-6	TRBV9	.	.	TGTGCCAGCAGCGCCGGGACCGGTGATTCACCCCTCCACTTT	CASSAGTGDSPLHF
TRBJ2-3	TRBV18	.	TRBD2	TGTGCCAGCTCAAGGGACTACACAGATACGCAGTATTTT	CASSRDYTDTQYF
TRBJ2-1	TRBV5-1	.	.	TGCGCCAGCAGCCCCCCCGGGCGATCCTCCTACAATGAGCAGTTCTTC	CASSPPGRSSYNEQFF
TRBJ2-7	TRBV15	once	TRBD1	TGTGCCACCAGCCGCCCGGGACAGGGTCTCGAGCAGTACTTC	CATSRPGQGLEQYF
TRBJ2-5	TRBV3-1/TRBV3-2	once	TRBD1	TGTGCCAGCAGCCACGGTACAGGGGAAGAGACCCAGTACTTC	CASSHGTGEETQYF
TRBJ1-1	TRBV2	.	TRBD1	TGTGCCAGCAACAGGGGCCCGAACACTGAAGCTTTCTTT	CASNRGPNTEAFF
TRBJ1-3	TRBV25-1	.	.	TGTGCCAGCAGTGTTGGGCTTGGAAACACCATATATTTT	CASSVGLGNTIYF
TRBJ1-6	TRBV3-1/TRBV3-2	.	.	TGTGCCAGCAGCCACTCCGGGACACTTTATAATTCACCCCTCCACTTT	CASSHSGTLYNSPLHF
TRBJ2-7	TRBV27	.	.	TGTGCCAGCAGTTTATTGTCGCAGGCCCACTACGAGCAGTACTTC	CASSLLSQAHYEQYF
TRBJ2-5	TRBV27	.	.	TGTGCCAGCAGCTCCAGGGGGGGAAAAGAGACCCAGTACTTC	CASSSRGGKETQYF
TRBJ2-7	TRBV13	once	TRBD2	TGTGCCAGCAGCTTAGGCACTAGCGGGAGCCACGAGCAGTACTTC	CASSLGTSGSHEQYF
TRBJ1-5	TRBV6-5	.	.	TGTGCCAGCAGGGGGCCTAGCAATCAGCCCCAGCATTTT	CASRGPSNQPQHF
TRBJ2-2	TRBV9	.	.	TGTGCCAGCAGCGTCTCAGGGTCGAGCGGGGAGCTGTTTTTT	CASSVSGSSGELFF
TRBJ2-1	TRBV7-9	.	.	TGTGCCAGCAGCTTATTTAGTGGGGTCTCCTACAATGAGCAGTTCTTC	CASSLFSGVSYNEQFF